These 8 T cell receptor beta chains were all obtained from the same sample, sequenced in a study of response to subunit inactivated influenza vaccine. TCRdb independently ran MiXCR on the RT-PCR reads; one entry per CDR3 protein. In the table there are about 570,000 distinct CDR3 sequences, 11% of which are singletons. The sample was also linked to a second study, of T cells expressing NK-cell markers. As reported in that work: 5'RACE template switching with UMIs generated TCR beta cDNA.

Sequences were derived from PBMCs from blood, sampled on the day of vaccination. These receptors were collected from a man aged 50 or older who received an inactivated influenza vaccine.

The CDR3 loop reads CASSGGQGLSYNSPLHF. The CDR3 nucleotides are TGCGCCAGCAGCGGGGGACAAGGTTTATCCTATAATTCACCCCTCCACTTT. The V and J genes are TRBV4-1 and TRBJ1-6, with a weak D call TRBD1 (6 bases). From germline, CDR1 is MGHRA and CDR2 YSYEKL. The CDR3 has 17 amino acids. V dropped 5 bases and J dropped 1 base, with 15 bases sitting between them.

This chain uses TRBV6-1 with TRBJ2-7; the D gene is possibly TRBD2 (6 bases). The V end was cut by 6 bases, the J end by 3 bases, with 15 bases between. CDR1 is MNHNS and CDR2 is SASEGT in the germline V gene. This CDR3 contains 14 residues. CDR3 protein: CASRNQRALYEQYF. CDR3 DNA: TGTGCCAGCAGAAACCAGCGGGCCCTCTACGAGCAGTACTTC.

In its sample, this clonotype was seen many times. CDR3 bases: TGTGCCAGCAGCCCAATCAGGGGCTCTCTTCTCGTTGAAGCTTTCTTT. It encodes CASSPIRGSLLVEAFF. V gene TRBV7-8 combines with J gene TRBJ1-1; D is perhaps TRBD1 (6 bases). Germline CDR1 SGHVS, CDR2 FQNEAQ. The ends were cut back, 5 bases at V and 7 bases at J, with 23 bases in the middle. CDR3 size: 16 residues.

The CDR3 sequence: CASGRLGSGTRGEQFF. CDR3 DNA: TGTGCCAGCGGACGGTTAGGTAGCGGGACAAGGGGTGAGCAGTTCTTC. The rearrangement uses TRBV6-1 and TRBJ2-1, with 8 bases identical to TRBD2. The CDR3 consists of 16 residues. Germline V gene sequence: CDR1 MNHNS, CDR2 SASEGT. Trimming cost V 8 bases and J 9 bases; bases outside gene matches: 18.

The sample holds a few counts of this clonotype. CDR3: CASSSSGTPYEQYF. The DNA for the CDR3 is TGCGCCAGCAGCTCCTCCGGGACACCCTACGAGCAGTACTTC. The chain joins TRBV5-1 to TRBJ2-7; D perhaps matches TRBD1 (6 bases). V was pared by 3 bases and J by 2 bases, with 12 bases between. The CDR3 is made up of 14 amino acids. Germline lookup yields CDR1 SGHRS and CDR2 YFSETQ.

This chain links TRBV5-1 with TRBJ2-3, with TRBD2 matching over 7 bases. Trimming removed 7 bases from V and 5 bases from J; junction bases left unmatched: 10. This CDR3 is built from 14 residues. CDR1 is SGHRS and CDR2 is YFSETQ in the germline V gene. The CDR3 sequence is CASGPASGVDTQYF. CDR3 in DNA: TGCGCCAGCGGCCCGGCTAGCGGTGTAGATACGCAGTATTTT.

The V call is TRBV2, the J call TRBJ2-7; no clear D. This CDR3 region has 16 residues. Per germline, CDR1 SNHLY and CDR2 FYNNEI. The germline V and J ends were trimmed by 8 bases and 6 bases, with 26 bases remaining between them. CDR3 protein: CASVNKLRQRVREQYF. CDR3 sequence (DNA): TGTGCCAGCGTGAATAAGCTCCGCCAAAGGGTCCGCGAGCAGTACTTC.

The sample holds a few counts of this clonotype. The CDR3 nucleotides read TGTGCCAGCAGAACCTCAGGGGGCAGGGACAATGGCTACACCTTC. Its translation is CASRTSGGRDNGYTF. The chain combines TRBV6-1 with TRBJ1-2; 8 bases align to TRBD1. The junction had 12 bases not matched to a gene; V was cut back by 6 bases and J by 6 bases. This CDR3 region has 15 residues. Germline-derived CDR1 and CDR2 are MNHNS and SASEGT.